This TCR beta chain was identified during a study of T cell responses to AZD1222 COVID-19 vaccine (dated by TCRdb to the early 2020s). Notes on the research overall: AZD1222 recipients with second doses at about 4 weeks or about 12 weeks were pooled, because spike-specific TCR depth and breadth did not differ between schedules. Trial participants were enrolled by age into subgroups of 18-55, 56-69 and 70-plus years, and approximately 150, 30 and 60 TCR-sequenced participants, respectively, were included in these subgroups. TCR sequencing covered roughly 230 trial participants: 200 to 220 given two doses of AZD1222 and around 26 given two doses of MenACWY control vaccine.

The time point label here, explained by the study, means: baseline before first vaccination. Vaccinee samples were obtained from the UK trials COV001 and COV002, which included a single-blind randomized controlled phase 2/3 trial of AZD1222 (ChAdOx1 nCoV-19) in healthy adults. For TCRbeta chain sequencing, PBMC samples from trial participants were taken at day 0 and at day 28 after the second dose. CDR1 and CDR2, looked up from the germline V gene, are SGHRS and YFSETQ. The CDR3 has 14 amino acids, counting the end cysteine and phenylalanine. The entry retains the CDR3 DNA only, 42 bases that are in frame from base 1. V drops 2 bases and J drops 1 base, leaving 7 bases in between. The CDR3 regions of human TCRbeta chains were analyzed by immunosequencing. On the authors' methods: TCRs in the repertoires were matched against a reference library of SARS-CoV-2-specific TCRs that had been generated with the MIRA antigen-specificity platform. Breadth meant the fraction of unique TCRs that were SARS-CoV-2-associated, whereas depth meant the fraction of total T cells that were SARS-CoV-2-associated. Using the MIRA data, every spike-specific TCR was mapped to the spike region that the TCR reacted to and assigned to either a CD4 or a CD8 class. Log10-transformed breadth and depth values were compared by one-way ANOVA with Sidak's multiple comparisons tests. Sourced from immuneACCESS, this table was stored by TCRdb with only in-frame sequences that have V and J called. A share of the clones is absent; for the studies checked, an unresolved V gene accounts for under half, and the remainder has no known explanation. Clone size and V and J calls were adopted from that table, with D and trimming inferred from the DNA. The sample contains about 110,000 clones, roughly nine tenths of them found a single time. The top ten clones comprise 7.5% of the sample.

Overall results and qualifications from the work: The 56-69-year group was small, and its depth increase did not reach significance, likely because of low power. Spike-specific TCR breadth and depth rose significantly after two AZD1222 doses compared with day 0 and with MenACWY recipients. Conclusions about previously exposed vaccinees are limited, since just 6 or 7 AZD1222 recipients were seropositive for SARS-CoV-2 at baseline. Because no day 14 peak-response samples were available, repertoires were characterized only after the peak T cell response. Vaccine-associated CD4 TCRs spanned the whole spike protein, with dominant responses in regions 160-218 and 743-854. Participants were mostly white British, with more females than males. The authors suggested clonal diversity may have been underestimated. Reportedly, close to half of the unique spike-specific TCRs recognized epitopes lying outside the regions that are mutated in the B.1.351 and B.1.1.7 variants.

As for this clone: Its antigen target is currently unknown. No base-level quality is on record; no much larger clone is a single base apart.

The sequence links TRBV5-1 to TRBJ2-1, with TRBD1 perhaps the D gene, on 6 matching bases. The clonotype comes from an adult in good health. Sequencing was performed on peripheral blood, taken on day 0 of AZD1222 vaccination. The bases read TGCGCCAGCAGCTTAGACAGGTCCTACAATGAGCAGTTCTTC. This translates into CASSLDRSYNEQFF.